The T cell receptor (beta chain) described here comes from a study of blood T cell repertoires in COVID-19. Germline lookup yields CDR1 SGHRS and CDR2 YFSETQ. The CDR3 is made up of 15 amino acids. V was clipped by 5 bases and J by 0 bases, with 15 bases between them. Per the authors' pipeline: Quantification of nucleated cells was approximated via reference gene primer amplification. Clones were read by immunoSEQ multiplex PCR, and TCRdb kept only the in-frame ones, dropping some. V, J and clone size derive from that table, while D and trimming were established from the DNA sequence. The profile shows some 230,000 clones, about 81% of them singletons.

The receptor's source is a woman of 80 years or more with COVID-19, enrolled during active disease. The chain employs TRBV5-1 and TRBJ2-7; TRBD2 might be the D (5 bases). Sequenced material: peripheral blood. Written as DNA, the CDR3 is TGCGCCAGCAGTCCCGACGGTGGGAGCTCCTACGAGCAGTACTTC. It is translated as CASSPDGGSSYEQYF.